This entry lists 20 T cell receptor beta chains sequenced from one sample in a study of T-cell reconstitution after alpha-beta-depleted transplantation in children. Construction of the TCRbeta library involved unique molecular identifiers. One entry per CDR3 protein, called by TCRdb with MiXCR from the PCR reads. Here the sample spans about 400,000 distinct CDR3 sequences, roughly 15% being singletons. The source material was PBMCs, sampled from the stem cell graft. These receptors all stem from a human donor who donated a stem cell graft to a child with Fanconi anemia.

This clonotype was seen more than once but under ten times. This chain uses TRBV21-1 with TRBJ1-3. TRBV21-1 is deemed a pseudogene. This CDR3 contains 15 residues. The CDR3 coding sequence is TGTGCCAGCAGCAAAGGGGGATGCAAAGGAAACACCATATATTTT. Encoded protein: CASSKGGCKGNTIYF.

The table lists this clonotype with a few counts. The chain recombines TRBV6-5 with TRBJ1-1, with TRBD1 as a possible D gene (6 bases). The germline V gene encodes CDR1 MNHEY and CDR2 SVGAGI. This CDR3 comprises 16 residues. V was cut by 6 bases and J by 2 bases, with 19 bases left in between. The CDR3 coding sequence is TGTGCCAGCAGGGGCAAAACCGGGACACTTAACACTGAAGCTTTCTTT. It codes for CASRGKTGTLNTEAFF.

The chain uses TRBV2 and TRBJ1-2; D unclear. V was trimmed by 7 bases and J by 3 bases, leaving 15 bases between them. This CDR3 has 14 residues. Germline V gene lookup returns CDR1 SNHLY and CDR2 FYNNEI. The CDR3 region has the DNA TGTGCCAGCACCTTCACCGGGGTGGACTATGGCTACACCTTC. Translation gives CASTFTGVDYGYTF.

This chain links TRBV6-5 with TRBJ2-3; unclear D gene. Germline V gene sequence: CDR1 MNHEY, CDR2 SVGAGI. V lost 0 bases to trimming and J lost 0 bases, with 1 base between them. The CDR3 is 13 amino acids. The CDR3 region has the DNA TGTGCCAGCAGTTACTCGAGCACAGATACGCAGTATTTT. It encodes CASSYSSTDTQYF.

In this sample, this clonotype turned up a few times. Written as DNA, the CDR3 is TGCAGTGCTAGAGTTACCTACGGACCAAGACAGTCAGATACGCAGTATTTT. It yields the protein CSARVTYGPRQSDTQYF. This chain joins TRBV20-1 and TRBJ2-3; perhaps TRBD1 as D (5 bases). The CDR3 runs to 17 residues. The germline V gene encodes CDR1 DFQATT and CDR2 SNEGSKA (reference sequence). V was clipped by 1 base and J by 4 bases, with 21 bases between them.

This clonotype was observed a handful of times. The rearrangement links TRBV4-2 to TRBJ2-3; 9 bases are shared with TRBD2. The J segment lost 6 bases and the V segment lost 0 bases, leaving 13 bases of the junction unmatched. Per germline, CDR1 LGHNA and CDR2 YNFKEQ. The CDR3 runs 18 residues. The CDR3 protein is CASSQESGGGAQFDTQYF. As DNA, the CDR3 is TGTGCCAGCAGCCAAGAGTCCGGCGGGGGGGCCCAGTTTGATACGCAGTATTTT.

This clonotype was detected ten times or more. This chain uses TRBV2 with TRBJ2-1; D perhaps matches TRBD1 (7 bases). The germline gives CDR1 SNHLY, CDR2 FYNNEI. The CDR3 is made up of 16 amino acids. V was cut by 7 bases and J by 7 bases, with 23 bases left in between. CDR3 sequence: CASTRQGRRDTNEQFF. The CDR3 DNA follows: TGTGCCAGCACCAGACAGGGAAGGAGGGATACGAATGAGCAGTTCTTC.

This clonotype was observed at least ten times. The rearrangement joins TRBV20-1 to TRBJ2-2; D is unclear. Germline V lookup: CDR1 DFQATT, CDR2 SNEGSKA (reference sequence). The CDR3 length is 13 residues. The V gene lost 3 bases and the J gene lost 1 base, with 6 bases spanning the gap. This CDR3 is CSASPRNTGELFF. In nucleotides, the CDR3 is TGCAGTGCTAGCCCCAGGAACACCGGGGAGCTGTTTTTT.

As DNA, the CDR3 is TGTGCCAGCAGGATCTCGGGGGGAGTCACCGGGGAGCTGTTTTTT. Translated, it gives CASRISGGVTGELFF. The rearrangement uses TRBV7-2 and TRBJ2-2; 7 bases agree with TRBD2. The V and J ends lost 6 bases and 4 bases, in that order; junction bases with no gene match: 8. The CDR3 extends over 15 amino acids. The germline gives CDR1 SGHTA, CDR2 FQGNSA.

This clonotype was counted only a few times. The chain employs TRBV5-6 and TRBJ2-5; TRBD1 agrees at 7 bases. Germline V gives CDR1 SGHDT, CDR2 YYEEEE. Germline trimming cut 3 bases from V and 1 base from J; bases unmatched to any gene: 3. The CDR3 is 14 residues long. CDR3 coding DNA: TGTGCCAGCAGCTACGGACAGGTCCAAGAGACCCAGTACTTC. It yields the protein CASSYGQVQETQYF. The entire variable domain, with the rest obtained from reference TRBV5-6 and TRBJ2-5, is as follows: DAGVTQSPTHLIKTRGQQVTLRCSPKSGHDTVSWYQQALGQGPQFIFQYYEEEERQRGNFPDRFSGHQFPNYSSELNVNALLLGDSALYLCASSYGQVQETQYFGPGTRLLVL.

This clonotype was found a few times. The gene calls are TRBV4-3 and TRBJ1-4; TRBD1 agrees at 7 bases. Germline CDR1 and CDR2: LGHNA and YSLEER. V trimming: 0 bases; J trimming: 6 bases; junction bases outside the gene matches: 7. This CDR3 is 16 amino acids long. The CDR3 DNA follows: TGCGCCAGCAGCCAAGATTTCCCAGGGGGAGATGAAAAACTGTTTTTT. Its protein product is CASSQDFPGGDEKLFF.

This clonotype has more than one count but fewer than ten. The chain links TRBV6-5 to TRBJ2-2; 8 nucleotides align to TRBD2. The CDR3 covers 15 residues. CDR1 and CDR2 from the germline V gene are MNHEY and SVGAGI. The J segment lost 5 bases and the V segment lost 0 bases, leaving 2 bases of the junction unmatched. CDR3 in DNA: TGTGCCAGCAGTTACTCAGGGACTAGAACCGGGGAGCTGTTTTTT. It codes for CASSYSGTRTGELFF.

This clonotype appeared a few times. The chain uses TRBV20-1 and TRBJ1-2, with D perhaps TRBD1 (5 bases). The germline V and J ends were trimmed by 3 bases and 4 bases, with 9 bases remaining between them. Germline V gene sequence: CDR1 DFQATT, CDR2 SNEGSKA (reference sequence). There are 12 residues in the CDR3. The CDR3 spells CSASPGGYGYTF. In DNA form, the CDR3 reads TGCAGTGCTAGCCCGGGGGGCTATGGCTACACCTTC.

The sample holds a few counts of this clonotype. The chain joins TRBV7-8 to TRBJ1-4; D ambiguous. CDR1 and CDR2 (germline): SGHVS, FQNEAQ. This CDR3 is 14 amino acids long. V was pared by 2 bases and J by 5 bases, with 9 bases between. The chain's CDR3 is CASSLREINEKLFF. CDR3 nucleotides: TGTGCCAGCAGCTTAAGAGAGATAAATGAAAAACTGTTTTTT.

The chain combines TRBV11-2 with TRBJ2-1, with D unclear. The CDR3 is 13 amino acids. V lost 1 base and J lost 7, with 8 bases in between. In germline, CDR1 is SGHAT, CDR2 FQNNGV. DNA for the CDR3: TGTGCCAGCAGCTTAGGTCGTCAGAATGAGCAGTTCTTC. Encoded protein: CASSLGRQNEQFF.

This clonotype was counted only a few times. The chain uses TRBV5-1 and TRBJ2-3; TRBD2 agrees at 12 bases. CDR3 size: 16 residues. V gave up 2 bases and J gave up 4 bases; unmatched junction bases: 5. Germline V CDR1 and CDR2: SGHRS, YFSETQ. CDR3 residues: CASSFSLAGGSDTQYF. The DNA for the CDR3 is TGCGCCAGCAGCTTCTCCCTAGCGGGGGGGTCAGATACGCAGTATTTT. The variable domain in full, completed from reference TRBV5-1 and TRBJ2-3, reads KAGVTQTPRYLIKTRGQQVTLSCSPISGHRSVSWYQQTPGQGLQFLFEYFSETQRNKGNFPGRFSGRQFSNSRSEMNVSTLELGDSALYLCASSFSLAGGSDTQYFGPGTRLTVL.

This clonotype has a handful of counts. The CDR3 sequence is CSAMGVGVDEKLFF. The CDR3 bases are TGCAGTGCTATGGGAGTGGGGGTAGATGAAAAACTGTTTTTT. The V gene is TRBV20-1, the J gene TRBJ1-4; tentative D call: TRBD1 (5 bases). Trimming removed 4 bases from V and 6 bases from J, with 15 bases in between. CDR1 is DFQATT, CDR2 SNEGSKA, per germline (reference sequence). This CDR3 comprises 14 residues.

This clonotype was observed at least ten times. CDR3 nucleotides: TGTGCCAGCAGCTTTGGCCAAAAATATGGCTACACCTTC. This codes for CASSFGQKYGYTF. V is TRBV5-6 and J is TRBJ1-2; no clear D gene. This CDR3 spans 13 amino acids. Trimming took off 2 bases at V and 5 bases at J, with 10 bases between the two ends. Per germline, CDR1 SGHDT and CDR2 YYEEEE.

This clonotype was seen a few times. Relative to the germline gene, one junction end is altered; a read error may explain this. This rearrangement joins TRBV9 to TRBJ1-2; TRBD1 might be the D (6 bases). The germline V gene has CDR1 SGDLS and CDR2 YYNGEE. The CDR3 covers 9 residues. CDR3 sequence (DNA): TGTGCCAGCAGCGTGACAGGTCTCTTC. Residues: CASSVTGLF. The whole variable domain, filled in from reference TRBV9 and TRBJ1-2, reads DSGVTQTPKHLITATGQRVTLRCSPRSGDLSVYWYQQSLDQGLQFLIQYYNGEERAKGNILERFSAQQFPDLHSELNLSSLELGDSALYFCASSVTGLFGSGTRLTVV.

This clonotype was recorded at least ten times. The chain employs TRBV7-2 and TRBJ2-3, with D uncertain. This CDR3 region has 12 residues. Trimming took 1 base from V and 4 from J, leaving 3 bases between them. CDR1 is SGHTA and CDR2 is FQGNSA in the germline V gene. CDR3 in amino acids: CASSLDADTQYF. DNA for the CDR3: TGTGCCAGCAGCTTAGATGCAGATACGCAGTATTTT.